This is a list of T cell receptor beta chains from one sample in a study of OX40 agonist ivuxolimab in advanced cancers. The method was immunoSEQ multiplex PCR; TCRdb's version includes in-frame clones alone and lacks a portion of them. The profile shows 60,000 to 70,000 clones, roughly 87% of them singletons. The material sequenced was CD4+ or CD8+ T cells sorted from blood, taken in a trial of the OX40 agonist ivuxolimab. These receptors all come from an adult with an advanced solid tumor such as melanoma, head and neck, liver or kidney cancer. The CDR3 runs from the conserved cysteine through the conserved F or W. A D gene is named only where the DNA matches it firmly. Clone size, where shown, is once, few, many, or a class for clones that have expanded.

j_call: TRBJ1-2
v_call: TRBV10-2
d_call: TRBD1
clone_size: -
cdr3_nt: TGCGCCAGCAGTGGACAGGGATTTGGTGGCTACACCTTC
cdr3_aa: CASSGQGFGGYTF

j_call: TRBJ2-3
v_call: TRBV7-9
d_call: TRBD2
clone_size: -
cdr3_nt: TGTGCCAGCAGCTTACTAGCGGGGATCACAGATACGCAGTATTTT
cdr3_aa: CASSLLAGITDTQYF

j_call: TRBJ2-7
v_call: TRBV6-4
d_call: -
clone_size: -
cdr3_nt: TGTGCCAGCAGTGACGAAGAACCGGGACATCCTCGCGAGCAGTACTTC
cdr3_aa: CASSDEEPGHPREQYF

j_call: TRBJ1-2
v_call: TRBV4-1
d_call: -
clone_size: few
cdr3_nt: TGCGCCAGCAGCCAAGATTTAGGACGCCAGGAGTACTATGGCTACACCTTC
cdr3_aa: CASSQDLGRQEYYGYTF

j_call: TRBJ2-1
v_call: TRBV7-3
d_call: -
clone_size: few
cdr3_nt: TGTGCCAGCAGCTTAATCGGGACATCCTACAATGAGCAGTTCTTC
cdr3_aa: CASSLIGTSYNEQFF

j_call: TRBJ2-3
v_call: TRBV6-5
d_call: -
clone_size: -
cdr3_nt: TGTGCCAGCAGTTACTCGGTGATCCTCACAGATACGCAGTATTTT
cdr3_aa: CASSYSVILTDTQYF

j_call: TRBJ1-1
v_call: TRBV5-4
d_call: TRBD1
clone_size: -
cdr3_nt: TGTGCCAGCAGCTTGCCCGGGACAGATGCGTCTGAAGCTTTCTTT
cdr3_aa: CASSLPGTDASEAFF

j_call: TRBJ1-2
v_call: TRBV2
d_call: -
clone_size: -
cdr3_nt: TGTGCCAGCATCTCCGGACAAGCCTCTTATGGCTACACCTTC
cdr3_aa: CASISGQASYGYTF

j_call: TRBJ2-1
v_call: TRBV7-9
d_call: -
clone_size: -
cdr3_nt: TGTGCCAGCAGCTTGGGGCAGGGTCTCTTGAATGAGCAGTTCTTC
cdr3_aa: CASSLGQGLLNEQFF

j_call: TRBJ2-5
v_call: TRBV30
d_call: -
clone_size: -
cdr3_nt: TGTGCCTGGAGCCCGAGTCCCGGGACCCCAAGGGGGGAGACCCAGTACTTC
cdr3_aa: CAWSPSPGTPRGETQYF

j_call: TRBJ1-4
v_call: TRBV6-5
d_call: -
clone_size: few
cdr3_nt: TGTGCCAGCAGTTACGAAGGGGCTTTCCGAGAAAAACTGTTTTTT
cdr3_aa: CASSYEGAFREKLFF

j_call: TRBJ2-1
v_call: TRBV19
d_call: TRBD2
clone_size: -
cdr3_nt: TGTGCCAGTAGTATAGGGACTAGCGGGAGTGATGAGCAGTTCTTC
cdr3_aa: CASSIGTSGSDEQFF

j_call: TRBJ1-1
v_call: TRBV7-2
d_call: TRBD1
clone_size: -
cdr3_nt: TGTGCCAGCAGCGGCCGGGACAGGGGGCGAACTGAAGCTTTCTTT
cdr3_aa: CASSGRDRGRTEAFF

j_call: TRBJ1-1
v_call: TRBV11-3
d_call: -
clone_size: -
cdr3_nt: TGTGCCAGCAGTCGGACCGGACCGGATCATGAAGCTTTCTTT
cdr3_aa: CASSRTGPDHEAFF

j_call: TRBJ2-7
v_call: TRBV11-3
d_call: -
clone_size: -
cdr3_nt: TGTGCCAGCAGCTTCCGGACTGCCTACGAGCAGTACTTC
cdr3_aa: CASSFRTAYEQYF

j_call: TRBJ2-1
v_call: TRBV10-2
d_call: TRBD2
clone_size: few
cdr3_nt: TGCGCCAGCAGGACTAGCGGGAGCAATGAGCAGTTCTTC
cdr3_aa: CASRTSGSNEQFF

j_call: TRBJ2-1
v_call: TRBV29-1
d_call: TRBD1
clone_size: few
cdr3_nt: TGCAGCGCTTACGACAGGGGGAAGGATGAGCAGTTCTTC
cdr3_aa: CSAYDRGKDEQFF

j_call: TRBJ2-7
v_call: TRBV18
d_call: -
clone_size: once
cdr3_nt: TGTGCCAGCTCACCACAGGGCTCCGACGAGCAGTACTTC
cdr3_aa: CASSPQGSDEQYF

j_call: TRBJ2-4
v_call: TRBV7-9
d_call: TRBD2
clone_size: -
cdr3_nt: TGTGCCAGCAGCTCCCCTAGCGGGAGTTGGGGGGAGGACAAAAACATTCAGTACTTC
cdr3_aa: CASSSPSGSWGEDKNIQYF

j_call: TRBJ2-3
v_call: TRBV5-1
d_call: -
clone_size: -
cdr3_nt: TGCGCCAGCAGCTTGGGAGGGGCCACAGATACGCAGTATTTT
cdr3_aa: CASSLGGATDTQYF

j_call: TRBJ2-2
v_call: TRBV19
d_call: TRBD1
clone_size: -
cdr3_nt: TGTGCCAGTAGTACCCAGACAGGGATCGGCACCGGGGAGCTGTTTTTT
cdr3_aa: CASSTQTGIGTGELFF

j_call: TRBJ2-7
v_call: TRBV7-2
d_call: -
clone_size: -
cdr3_nt: TGTGCCAGCAGCCCCGGGGGTACGGGGGTTCCTTACGAGCAGTACTTC
cdr3_aa: CASSPGGTGVPYEQYF